These T cell receptor beta chains were read from a single sample in a study of CD8 T cells in Susac syndrome. TCRdb reanalysed the immunoSEQ multiplex PCR reads using MiXCR and keeps one entry per CDR3 protein. In the table there are 130,000 to 150,000 distinct CDR3 sequences, 94% of which are singletons. Sequencing input: CD8+ T cells from PBMCs. The receptors come from a human donor in good health. The CDR3 runs from the conserved cysteine through the conserved F or W. D genes are given only for firm matches. The listing skips clone size in some rows; elsewhere it reads once, few, many or a size class.

>-|-|TRBJ2-7|TRBV30
TGTGCCTGGAGTGTAGGGGGGAGGTACGAGCAGTACTTC
CAWSVGGRYEQYF
>-|TRBD1|TRBJ2-1|TRBV29-1
TGCAGCGTGAGGACAGGGGACTACAATGAGCAGTTCTTC
CSVRTGDYNEQFF
>-|-|TRBJ2-7|TRBV27
TGTGCCAGCAGTTTATCTCCCTTAGGACCCTACGAGCAGTACTTC
CASSLSPLGPYEQYF
>once|TRBD2|TRBJ2-1|TRBV30
TGTGCCTGGAGCGAGCGGGGGTTGAATGAGCAGTTCTTC
CAWSERGLNEQFF
>-|TRBD2|TRBJ2-7|TRBV20-1
TGCAGTGCTAGAGATAACGGGAGGGCTTCCTACGAGCAGTACTTC
CSARDNGRASYEQYF
>-|TRBD2|TRBJ2-5|TRBV2
TGTGCCAGCGACCCCGGGACTAGCGGGAAGGGGGAGACCCAGTACTTC
CASDPGTSGKGETQYF
>once|TRBD2|TRBJ2-3|TRBV9
TGTGCCAGCAGCGCCCGGACTAGCGGAAGCACAGATACGCAGTATTTT
CASSARTSGSTDTQYF
>-|TRBD2|TRBJ2-1|TRBV23-1
TGCGCCAGCAGTCCCTCGGTATCTAGCGGGAGAGTCGATGCCGGGGATGAGCAGTTCTTC
CASSPSVSSGRVDAGDEQFF
>once|-|TRBJ2-1|TRBV20-1
TGCAGTGCTTTCGATTCCTACAATGAGCAGTTCTTC
CSAFDSYNEQFF
>-|TRBD2|TRBJ2-1|TRBV9
TGTGCCAGCAGCGTAAGAAGCGGGAGTTCCAATGAGCAGTTCTTC
CASSVRSGSSNEQFF
>-|TRBD1|TRBJ1-1|TRBV3-1
TGTGCCAGCAGCCAAGTTCCGGGACAGGGTCGGCACACTGAAGCTTTCTTT
CASSQVPGQGRHTEAFF
>-|-|TRBJ1-5|TRBV28
TGTGCCAGCACCTCGCGGGGGGCCGGCCCCCAGCATTTT
CASTSRGAGPQHF
>-|-|TRBJ2-7|TRBV19
TGTGCCAGTAGTATGGGGACACTCTCCTACGAGCAGTACTTC
CASSMGTLSYEQYF
>-|-|TRBJ2-7|TRBV29-1
TGCAGCGTTGAAGGGGACCAGTACGAGCAGTACTTC
CSVEGDQYEQYF
>once|-|TRBJ1-1|TRBV18
TGTGCCAGCTCACCTCAAGGCCTTGCCCTTGAAGCTTTCTTT
CASSPQGLALEAFF
>-|-|TRBJ2-7|TRBV3-1
TGTGCCAGCCTCGGACCGGGGTCGACCTACGAGCAGTACTTC
CASLGPGSTYEQYF
>-|TRBD1|TRBJ1-5|TRBV20-1
TGCAGTGCAAAGATCCAGGACAGGGTCCCTCAGCCCCAGCATTTT
CSAKIQDRVPQPQHF
>-|-|TRBJ1-1|TRBV7-2
TGTGCCAGCAGCTTGCGGGGTACCCTAACTGAAGCTTTCTTT
CASSLRGTLTEAFF
>-|-|TRBJ2-2|TRBV14
TGTGCCAGCAGCCAAGTAATAGGGCACACCGGGGAGCTGTTTTTT
CASSQVIGHTGELFF
>-|-|TRBJ1-1|TRBV12-3/TRBV12-4
TGTGCCAGCACTCCTGAAGGGAACACTGAAGCTTTCTTT
CASTPEGNTEAFF
>-|TRBD2|TRBJ2-7|TRBV11-2
TGTGCCAGCAGCTCCCGACTAGCGGGATTATACGAGCAGTACTTC
CASSSRLAGLYEQYF
>-|TRBD1|TRBJ2-7|TRBV13
TGTGCCAGCAGCCACCCCACAGGGGGCATCTACGAGCAGTACTTC
CASSHPTGGIYEQYF
>-|TRBD2|TRBJ2-1|TRBV7-9
TGTGCCAGCTGGGAGGGAGTATACAATGAGCAGTTCTTC
CASWEGVYNEQFF
>-|-|TRBJ2-7|TRBV29-1
TGCAGCGTTGAACGTGGGGACGAGCAGTACTTC
CSVERGDEQYF
>-|TRBD1|TRBJ2-7|TRBV12-5
TGTGCTAGTGGTTTGGCGGGACAGGGGGCCTACGAGCAGTACTTC
CASGLAGQGAYEQYF
>-|-|TRBJ2-7|TRBV30
TGTGCCTGGAGCCCCTCCGCAGTCGAGCAGTACTTC
CAWSPSAVEQYF
>-|-|TRBJ1-3|TRBV20-1
TGCAGTGCTAGAGATCAGGAGGGGGGTTCTGGAAACACCATATATTTT
CSARDQEGGSGNTIYF
>-|TRBD2|TRBJ2-1|TRBV13
TGTGCCAGCAGCTTAGAGCTAGCGGGAGCGTCCTACAATGAGCAGTTCTTC
CASSLELAGASYNEQFF
>-|TRBD2|TRBJ2-7|TRBV29-1
TGCAGCGTTGTGTACCTAGCGGGAGAGTACGAGCAGTACTTC
CSVVYLAGEYEQYF
>-|TRBD2|TRBJ2-7|TRBV20-1
TGCAGTGCTAGAGGACGAGCGGGAGGGGACGAGCAGTACTTC
CSARGRAGGDEQYF
>-|-|TRBJ2-7|TRBV12-3/TRBV12-4
TGTGCCAGCAGCTTATATCAGGGGCACTCCTACGAGCAGTACTTC
CASSLYQGHSYEQYF